Following are 2 T cell receptor beta chains from one sample sequenced in a study of response to subunit inactivated influenza vaccine. One entry per CDR3 protein, called by TCRdb with MiXCR from the RT-PCR reads. The table has hundreds of thousands of distinct CDR3 sequences, about 25% seen once. This specimen consisted of CD4+ T cells sorted from PBMCs, obtained less than 6 days after vaccination. The receptors originated from a man aged 45-65 years who received an inactivated influenza vaccine.

This clonotype was observed a few times. V usage is TRBV20-1 and J usage is TRBJ2-2, with 7 nucleotides matching TRBD1. The germline CDR1 and CDR2 sequences are DFQATT and SNEGSKA (reference sequence). The CDR3 is 15 amino acids. V gave up 6 bases and J gave up 3 bases; unmatched junction bases: 10. The CDR3 here is CSARKTGRDTGELFF. CDR3 nucleotide sequence: TGCAGTGCGCGTAAGACAGGGCGGGACACCGGGGAGCTGTTTTTT.

V gene TRBV6-5 combines with J gene TRBJ2-1; D is ambiguous. Germline V gene data show CDR1 as MNHEY and CDR2 as SVGAGI. The CDR3 length is 15 residues. V was pared by 6 bases and J by 4 bases, with 16 bases between. In DNA form, the CDR3 reads TGTGCCAGCAGCTCTCGGCAGGCGATATACAATGAGCAGTTCTTC. This translates into CASSSRQAIYNEQFF.